The following is a TCR beta chain sequence with its context. Its matching antigen is unknown. This CDR3 region has 14 residues. V was pared by 3 bases and J by 2 bases, with 2 bases of the junction left unmatched. The germline V gene encodes CDR1 SGHTA and CDR2 FQGNSA. Stated time point: new active TB diagnosis, blood taken before or within 7 days of starting treatment. This sample was included in a study of T cells in tuberculosis. As for the study in general: IGRA-negative adolescents, IGRA-positive adolescents with latent tuberculosis and adults with active tuberculosis formed this South African cohort. PBMC were archived before or within 7 days of starting treatment. Study results and caveats: Active tuberculosis alpha repertoires lay closer to GMM-specific TCRs than controls'. Samples were chosen by availability of cryopreserved specimens.

Here immunoSEQ multiplex PCR was the method, and the copy in TCRdb shows in-frame clones only, minus some. The repertoire holds under 35,000 clones, with about 90% as singletons. The receptor was isolated from an adult with tuberculosis. Some clones in this sample may be carry-over from other donors' samples. Sequencing was performed on PBMCs, taken at tuberculosis diagnosis. The rearrangement links TRBV7-2 to TRBJ2-7; TRBD2 agrees at 9 bases. The DNA for the CDR3 is TGTGCCAGCAGCTTGGGCGGGGGGGCCTACGAGCAGTACTTC. Residues: CASSLGGGAYEQYF.